A single sample is the source of the 19 T cell receptor beta chains below, sequenced in a study of T-cell reconstitution after alpha-beta-depleted transplantation in children. Preparation of the TCRbeta library was carried out with unique molecular identifiers. Each CDR3 protein gets one entry after TCRdb re-called the PCR reads with MiXCR. The sample lists 130,000 to 150,000 distinct CDR3 sequences, around 9% occurring once. Sequences were derived from PBMCs, mostly from graft donor cells, sampled 180 days after TCRalphabeta/CD19-depleted stem cell transplant. The receptors come from a female patient aged 2-15 years who had a stem cell transplant for congenital amegakaryocytic thrombocytopenia, so the T cells may come from the graft donor.

With regard to this clonotype: The junction does not match germline at one end; this may be a read error. The V and J genes are TRBV10-3 and TRBJ2-3, with D uncertain. Germline CDR1 ENHRY, CDR2 SYGVKD. The CDR3 spans 13 residues. CDR3 loop: CAISRTGTDTQYF. The DNA of the CDR3 is TGTGCCATCAGTCGGACCGGCACAGATACGCAGTATTTC.

The chain recombines TRBV19 with TRBJ2-2; 12 positions match TRBD2. Losses at the gene ends were 5 bases for V and 7 bases for J; bases not matched to a gene: 14. The CDR3 has 18 residues. In germline, CDR1 is LNHDA, CDR2 SQIVND (reference sequence). CDR3 coding DNA: TGTGCCAGTAGTCTGGACGGGCTAGCGGGAGGGCCGCGCGGGGAGCTGTTTTTT. Translating gives CASSLDGLAGGPRGELFF.

The sample holds many counts of this clonotype. V gene TRBV21-1 combines with J gene TRBJ1-1; the DNA was not used to check the table's D call, TRBD1. TRBV21-1 is a pseudogene segment. This CDR3 spans 16 amino acids. CDR3 region: CASSKTTGADNTEAFF. CDR3 nucleotides: TGTGCCAGCAGCAAAACGACAGGGGCTGATAACACTGAAGCTTTCTTT.

This chain joins TRBV20-1 and TRBJ2-3, with D perhaps being TRBD1 or TRBD2 (6 bases each). V lost 6 bases and J 6 bases, leaving 19 bases between the germline ends. The germline V gene has CDR1 DFQATT and CDR2 SNEGSKA (reference sequence). There are 14 residues in the CDR3. The CDR3 protein is CSAVRGWGADTQYF. CDR3 nucleotides: TGCAGTGCCGTGAGGGGGTGGGGGGCGGATACGCAGTATTTT.

This clonotype was counted ten times or more. The rearrangement links TRBV12-3 or TRBV12-4 to TRBJ1-3, with D uncertain. Trimming cost V 1 base and J 5 bases, with 0 bases left between them. The CDR3 has 11 residues. The CDR3 is CASSLGNTIYF. CDR3 DNA: TGTGCCAGCAGTTTAGGAAACACCATATATTTT.

This clonotype was counted ten times or more. The chain recombines TRBV27 with TRBJ2-7; a possible D gene is TRBD2 (5 bases). The V end was cut by 4 bases, the J end by 0 bases, with 10 bases between. CDR1 is MNHEY and CDR2 is SMNVEV in the germline V gene (reference sequence). The CDR3 spans 14 residues. The CDR3 DNA sequence: TGTGCCAGCAGTTCGACGGGAAGCTCCTACGAGCAGTACTTC. Protein: CASSSTGSSYEQYF.

This clonotype showed up many times. V and J are TRBV28 and TRBJ1-4; D uncertain. Germline CDR1 is MDHEN and CDR2 is SYDVKM. Between the trimmed V and J ends, which lost 1 base and 7 bases, there was a span of 4 bases. The CDR3 sequence is 12 residues long. DNA of the CDR3: TGTGCCAGCAGTTTATTTCCTGAAAAACTGTTTTTT. This sequence encodes CASSLFPEKLFF.

The chain is built from TRBV5-1 and TRBJ2-3; D is uncertain. Germline V lookup: CDR1 SGHRS, CDR2 YFSETQ. Trimming took 0 bases from V and 0 from J, leaving 8 bases between them. The CDR3 totals 15 residues. Written as DNA, the CDR3 is TGCGCCAGCAGCTTGGAGGGCACTAGCACAGATACGCAGTATTTT. Its protein is CASSLEGTSTDTQYF.

V gene TRBV28 combines with J gene TRBJ1-2; TRBD1 agrees at 9 bases. The CDR3 length is 13 residues. The germline CDR1 and CDR2 sequences are MDHEN and SYDVKM. Unmatched junction bases numbered 6, after V lost 8 bases and J lost 5 bases. The CDR3 DNA is TGTGCCAGCCGGGACAGGGAAACGTATGGCTACACCTTC. This sequence encodes CASRDRETYGYTF.

Comment on this clonotype: A single base separates this from a much larger clone, so it may be a read error. The J gene is TRBJ2-1, the V gene TRBV12-3 or TRBV12-4, with D perhaps given as TRBD1 or TRBD2 (5 bases each). There are 14 residues in the CDR3. The CDR3 spells CASSGLRDPNERFF. CDR3 DNA sequence: TGTGCCAGCAGTGGTCTCCGGGACCCTAATGAGCGGTTCTTC.

A single count supports this clonotype. Germline is not matched at one junction end, which may reflect a read error. The chain couples TRBV28 to TRBJ2-4, with D possibly matching TRBD1 (6 bases). Germline loops: CDR1 MDHEN, CDR2 SYDVKM. The CDR3 sequence is 17 residues long. CDR3 in DNA: TGTGCCAGCAGTTTATCCTTCTACAGGGCAGACAAAAACAGTCAGTACTTC. This encodes CASSLSFYRADKNSQYF.

Ten or more counts support this clonotype. The chain has TRBV5-1 and TRBJ2-1; 11 bases match TRBD1. Germline V gene lookup returns CDR1 SGHRS and CDR2 YFSETQ. The CDR3 has 15 residues. The V segment lost 5 bases and the J segment 10 bases; nucleotides outside the gene matches: 11. As DNA, the CDR3 is TGCGCCAGCAGTTGGCAGGACAGGGGGCTCGAGGAGCAGTTCTTC. It encodes CASSWQDRGLEEQFF.

This clonotype was found many times. This chain connects TRBV12-3 or TRBV12-4 to TRBJ2-7; no clear D gene. Trimming left V 1 base short and J 10 bases short, with 11 bases between. The CDR3 totals 12 residues. CDR3 in DNA: TGTGCCAGCAGTTTAGTAGGGCGCCGCCAGTACTTC. Translated, it gives CASSLVGRRQYF.

This clonotype was seen at least ten times. This rearrangement joins TRBV6-2 or TRBV6-3 to TRBJ1-5, with a tentative D call TRBD1 (6 bases). V gave up 7 bases and J gave up 2 bases, with 15 bases separating them. Germline-derived CDR1 and CDR2 are MNHEY and SVGEGT. The CDR3 spans 15 residues. CDR3 DNA: TGTGCCAGCAAGCAGACAGGCGATGGCAATCAGCCCCAGCATTTT. Its translation: CASKQTGDGNQPQHF.

This clonotype was detected a few times. This sequence joins TRBV20-1 and TRBJ1-1; tentative D call: TRBD1 (6 bases). Trimming left V 6 bases short and J 0 bases short, with 17 bases between. The CDR3 consists of 15 residues. Germline V gene lookup returns CDR1 DFQATT and CDR2 SNEGSKA (reference sequence). This CDR3 reads CSAHLGGTVNTEAFF. CDR3 sequence (DNA): TGCAGTGCCCATCTGGGGGGCACAGTGAACACTGAAGCTTTCTTT.

At least ten counts were recorded for this clonotype. The chain couples TRBV28 to TRBJ1-1, with TRBD1 matching 7 bases. Germline assignment: CDR1 MDHEN and CDR2 SYDVKM. The ends lost 4 bases at V and 0 bases at J; junction bases unmatched: 5. This CDR3 spans 15 amino acids. The CDR3 coding sequence is TGTGCCAGCAGTTCCCAGGGGGTAATGAACACTGAAGCTTTCTTT. It encodes CASSSQGVMNTEAFF.

Concerning this clonotype: A junction end diverges from the germline sequence, so it may reflect a read error. This chain links TRBV6-2 or TRBV6-3 with TRBJ2-1; TRBD2 agrees at 8 bases. The germline V gene encodes CDR1 MNHEY and CDR2 SVGEGT. The CDR3 totals 16 residues. This CDR3 is CASSPDLAGLYNEHFF. CDR3 nucleotides: TGTGCCAGCAGTCCAGACTTAGCGGGGCTCTACAATGAGCATTTCTTC.

This clonotype was found many times. This chain uses TRBV25-1 with TRBJ2-2; 8 bases are shared with TRBD1. CDR3 length: 15 amino acids. With V trimmed by 5 bases and J by 5 bases, 7 bases remained unmatched. Per the germline V gene, CDR1 is MGHDK and CDR2 is SYGVNS. The DNA of the CDR3 is TGTGCCAGCAGTCCAGGGGGCGGAGGAACCGGGGAGCTGTTTTTT. Translated, it gives CASSPGGGGTGELFF.

V and J are TRBV11-2 and TRBJ2-2; 12 positions agree with TRBD2. The J segment lost 1 base and the V segment lost 5 bases, leaving 8 bases of the junction unmatched. CDR1 and CDR2 (germline): SGHAT, FQNNGV. This CDR3 is 18 amino acids long. The CDR3, as DNA: TGTGCCAGCAGCCCACCGCTGGGACTAGCGGGGAACACCGGGGAGCTGTTTTTT. Translation gives CASSPPLGLAGNTGELFF. Full variable domain (outside the CDR3, taken from reference TRBV11-2 and TRBJ2-2): EAGVAQSPRYKIIEKRQSVAFWCNPISGHATLYWYQQILGQGPKLLIQFQNNGVVDDSQLPKDRFSAERLKGVDSTLKIQPAKLEDSAVYLCASSPPLGLAGNTGELFFGEGSRLTVL.